This T cell receptor (beta chain) was observed in a study of T cells in narcolepsy. Study background: Enrolled donors included narcolepsy type 1 or type 2 patients and healthy controls.

This clone was picked up a small number of times. As yet, its antigen is unknown. Study-wide results and caveats: Comparing one patient's CSF and blood CD4+ clonotypes highlighted HCRT- and TRIB2-specific autoreactive clonotypes. Blood of same and different patients, but not healthy controls, reportedly held recurring autoreactive clonotypes.

Assay: immunoSEQ multiplex PCR; the TCRdb copy retains only in-frame clones and omits some. The sample has under 35,000 clones; 70% to 80% are singletons. The ends were cut back, 6 bases at V and 1 base at J, with 13 bases in the middle. CDR3 length: 15 residues. From germline, CDR1 is SGHTA and CDR2 FQGNSA. The gene calls are TRBV7-2 and TRBJ2-1; D possibly uses TRBD1 or TRBD2 (5 bases each). The clonotype was recovered from a human donor with narcolepsy. The specimen was CD45RA- memory CD4+ T cells from PBMCs. CDR3 DNA: TGTGCCAGCAGACGGCCGGGACGATCCTACAATGAGCAGTTCTTC. It encodes CASRRPGRSYNEQFF.